The 8 T cell receptor beta chains below all came from one sample that was sequenced in a study of patients and donors after allogeneic stem cell transplantation. TCRdb used MiXCR to reprocess the RT-PCR reads, holding one entry per CDR3 protein. In the table there are 200,000 to 250,000 distinct CDR3 sequences, less than 15% of which are singletons. The sequenced material came from blood, either unsorted or a sorted T cell fraction (not recorded which). The receptor set was obtained from a human donor who was either an allogeneic HSCT recipient or a stem cell or donor lymphocyte infusion donor (not recorded which). It is not recorded whose cells these are; they may come from a transplant donor.

The chain couples TRBV2 to TRBJ1-2; 7 positions agree with TRBD1. From germline, CDR1 is SNHLY and CDR2 FYNNEI. The CDR3 runs to 14 residues. The ends lost 5 bases at V and 4 bases at J; junction bases unmatched: 7. The CDR3: CASSTRQGGYGYTF. CDR3 nucleotide sequence: TGTGCCAGCAGTACAAGACAGGGCGGCTATGGCTACACCTTC. The full variable domain, its missing parts supplied by reference TRBV2 and TRBJ1-2, is EPEVTQTPSHQVTQMGQEVILRCVPISNHLYFYWYRQILGQKVEFLVSFYNNEISEKSEIFDDQFSVERPDGSNFTLKIRSTKLEDSAMYFCASSTRQGGYGYTFGSGTRLTVV.

This clonotype was picked up many times. This chain links TRBV10-3 with TRBJ2-1; TRBD1 is a possible D gene (6 bases). Trimming took 5 bases from V and 7 from J, leaving 9 bases between them. The CDR3 has 12 residues. The germline CDR1 and CDR2 sequences are ENHRY and SYGVKD. CDR3 sequence (DNA): TGTGCCATCAGTTTGCAGGGGAATGAGCAGTTCTTC. Its translation is CAISLQGNEQFF.

This clonotype was seen many times. CDR3 in amino acids: CASSPRTGLSLETQYF. The CDR3 DNA sequence: TGTGCCAGCAGCCCAAGAACGGGACTAAGCCTGGAGACCCAGTACTTC. The rearrangement uses TRBV7-2 and TRBJ2-5; TRBD2 aligns across 7 bases. CDR3 length equals 16 residues. Germline V gene data show CDR1 as SGHTA and CDR2 as FQGNSA. Germline trimming cut 5 bases from V and 5 bases from J; bases unmatched to any gene: 14.

The chain couples TRBV7-2 to TRBJ1-5; possibly TRBD1 for D (6 bases). Per the germline V gene, CDR1 is SGHTA and CDR2 is FQGNSA. V dropped 5 bases and J dropped 7 bases, with 18 bases sitting between them. The CDR3 extends over 15 amino acids. This chain's CDR3 is CASSPSTGSGQPQHF. The CDR3 bases are TGTGCCAGCAGCCCGTCGACAGGTTCGGGACAGCCCCAGCATTTT.

This chain links TRBV20-1 with TRBJ1-3; no clear D. The CDR3 is made up of 14 amino acids. In germline, CDR1 is DFQATT, CDR2 SNEGSKA (reference sequence). V lost 6 bases and J lost 0, with 12 bases in between. The CDR3 is CSAHDGNSGNTIYF. The CDR3 region has the DNA TGCAGTGCCCACGACGGCAACTCTGGAAACACCATATATTTT.

This clonotype showed up many times. The V call is TRBV5-1, the J call TRBJ1-1, with D possibly TRBD1 on 6 matching bases. Germline loops: CDR1 SGHRS, CDR2 YFSETQ. Trimming shortened V by 3 bases and J by 0 bases, and 12 bases separated the two germline ends. The CDR3 is made up of 15 amino acids. The CDR3 region is CASSSETGLNTEAFF. The DNA for the CDR3 is TGCGCCAGCAGCTCCGAGACAGGACTGAACACTGAAGCTTTCTTT.

This clonotype came up many times. The chain couples TRBV6-2 or TRBV6-3 to TRBJ1-1; 12 nucleotides line up with TRBD1. The CDR3 spans 17 residues. Losses at the gene ends were 2 bases for V and 4 bases for J; bases not matched to a gene: 8. In germline, CDR1 is MNHEY, CDR2 SVGEGT. Written as DNA, the CDR3 is TGTGCCAGCAGTTACCCGGAGGGACAGGGGGCGCCCACTGAAGCTTTCTTT. Translated, it gives CASSYPEGQGAPTEAFF.

This clonotype has ten or more counts. The chain combines TRBV12-3 or TRBV12-4 with TRBJ2-2, with TRBD1 as a possible D gene (6 bases). The CDR3 is made up of 14 amino acids. V lost 6 bases to trimming and J lost 3 bases, with 11 bases between them. CDR3 sequence reads: CASSPDRYTGELFF. CDR3 sequence (DNA): TGTGCCAGCAGCCCCGACAGGTACACCGGGGAGCTGTTTTTT.